Below are 21 T cell receptor beta chains sequenced from a single sample in a study of cytomegalovirus exposure and HLA in healthy donors. Primers for the PCR totalled 60 Vbeta and 13 Jbeta. Profiling relied on immunoSEQ multiplex PCR, and the TCRdb table lists in-frame clones only, not all of them. Altogether around 120,000 clones are present, over 60% being singletons, with the ten largest covering roughly 2.5%. Sequencing was carried out using PBMCs. These receptors all stem from a woman between 40 and 50 years old in good health and CMV-seropositive.

This clone is judged medium-sized. V is TRBV6-1 and J is TRBJ2-1, with TRBD2 identical over 7 bases. V shed 1 base and J 0 bases; nucleotides not matched to a gene: 6. The germline gives CDR1 MNHNS, CDR2 SASEGT. The CDR3 has 17 amino acids. CDR3: CASSEGIGGSSYNEQFF. The CDR3 DNA sequence: TGTGCCAGCAGTGAAGGGATCGGGGGGAGCTCCTACAATGAGCAGTTCTTC.

The chain joins TRBV10-3 to TRBJ1-2; maybe TRBD1 (5 bases). The CDR3 length is 14 residues. V was trimmed by 6 bases and J by 2 bases, leaving 13 bases between them. Germline assignment: CDR1 ENHRY and CDR2 SYGVKD. Written as DNA, the CDR3 is TGTGCCATCAGGCGGGGGGAAGGCAACTATGGCTACACCTTC. This gives the protein CAIRRGEGNYGYTF.

This chain uses TRBV28 with TRBJ1-2; D is ambiguous. V was trimmed by 7 bases and J by 6 bases, leaving 12 bases between them. CDR3 size: 12 residues. Looked up from germline, CDR1 is MDHEN and CDR2 is SYDVKM. In DNA form, the CDR3 reads TGTGCCAGCACCACCGGGAGCAATGGCTACACCTTC. Its translation: CASTTGSNGYTF.

The J gene is TRBJ2-2, the V gene TRBV9, with D perhaps matching TRBD2 (5 bases). Germline V lookup: CDR1 SGDLS, CDR2 YYNGEE. The CDR3 contains 16 residues. Trimming removed 0 bases at V and 0 bases at J, with 9 bases between. CDR3 in amino acids: CASSVGGGPNTGELFF. CDR3 DNA: TGTGCCAGCAGCGTAGGTGGAGGTCCGAACACCGGGGAGCTGTTTTTT.

The V and J genes are TRBV19 and TRBJ1-1; D call uncertain. CDR1 and CDR2 (germline): LNHDA, SQIVND (reference sequence). Trimming removed 5 bases from V and 2 bases from J, with 21 bases in between. CDR3 size: 17 residues. CDR3 coding DNA: TGTGCCAGTAGTGACCGCAGGATTGTCAGCCCTAACACTGAAGCTTTCTTT. Translating it yields CASSDRRIVSPNTEAFF.

The rearrangement joins TRBV7-8 to TRBJ2-1; perhaps TRBD2 as D (6 bases). Germline CDR1 reads SGHVS; CDR2 reads FQNEAQ. CDR3 size: 14 residues. Trimming took off 4 bases at V and 9 bases at J, with 16 bases between the two ends. For the CDR3, the DNA is TGTGCCAGCAGCTCTACAAGACTAGACTCTGAGCAGTTCTTC. This sequence encodes CASSSTRLDSEQFF.

The V gene is TRBV9, the J gene TRBJ2-5; 10 bases match TRBD2. V dropped 1 base and J dropped 2; count of bases not matched to a gene: 2. This CDR3 is built from 15 residues. Germline V CDR1 and CDR2: SGDLS, YYNGEE. DNA for the CDR3: TGTGCCAGCAGCGTACTAGCGGGGGTTCAAGAGACCCAGTACTTC. Translating gives CASSVLAGVQETQYF.

V usage is TRBV4-2 and J usage is TRBJ2-7; weak D call: TRBD2 (7 bases). The CDR3 sequence is 17 residues long. V was cut by 2 bases and J by 1 base, with 18 bases left in between. Per germline, CDR1 LGHNA and CDR2 YNFKEQ. In DNA, the CDR3 is TGTGCCAGCAGCCAAAAGGTGGAGAGGGGGGGGTCCTACGAGCAGTACTTC. Protein sequence: CASSQKVERGGSYEQYF.

The chain uses TRBV19 and TRBJ2-4, with a tentative D call TRBD2 (5 bases). The V and J ends lost 4 bases and 7 bases respectively, with 20 bases between them. The CDR3 has 16 residues. Germline loops: CDR1 LNHDA, CDR2 SQIVND (reference sequence). The CDR3 DNA reads as TGTGCCAGTAGTACCTTATCTACCTTCTCGGGGAACATTCAGTACTTC. Translation: CASSTLSTFSGNIQYF. Full variable domain (remainder filled in from reference TRBV19 and TRBJ2-4): DGGITQSPKYLFRKEGQNVTLSCEQNLNHDAMYWYRQDPGQGLRLIYYSQIVNDFQKGDIAEGYSVSREKKESFPLTVTSAQKNPTAFYLCASSTLSTFSGNIQYFGAGTRLSVL.

This chain joins TRBV15 and TRBJ2-3; 7 bases are a match to TRBD2. The CDR3 has 17 amino acids. Germline trimming cut 1 base from V and 3 bases from J; bases unmatched to any gene: 10. Germline V gene sequence: CDR1 LNHNV, CDR2 YYDKDF (reference sequence). CDR3 DNA sequence: TGTGCCACCAGCAGAGGCGGTAGCAGCGGGATAACAGATACGCAGTATTTT. Translated: CATSRGGSSGITDTQYF.

The gene calls are TRBV19 and TRBJ1-2; TRBD1 matches at 7 bases. The CDR3 loop spans 15 amino acids. V shed 3 bases and J 2 bases; nucleotides not matched to a gene: 6. The germline V gene has CDR1 LNHDA and CDR2 SQIVND (reference sequence). The CDR3: CASSIDRVSNYGYTF. CDR3 in DNA: TGTGCCAGTAGTATCGACAGGGTTTCCAACTATGGCTACACCTTC.

The V call is TRBV18, the J call TRBJ2-5, with a tentative D call TRBD2 (5 bases). The CDR3 covers 14 residues. Trimming removed 3 bases at V and 2 bases at J, with 10 bases between. The germline gives CDR1 KGHSH, CDR2 LQKENI. As DNA, the CDR3 is TGTGCCAGCTCACCCCTTGGGAGACAAGAGACCCAGTACTTC. This sequence encodes CASSPLGRQETQYF.

V and J are TRBV6-5 and TRBJ2-3, with D perhaps matching TRBD1 (5 bases). V was trimmed by 0 bases and J by 5 bases, leaving 12 bases between them. CDR3 length: 15 amino acids. CDR1 and CDR2 from the germline V gene are MNHEY and SVGAGI. Written as DNA, the CDR3 is TGTGCCAGCAGTTACTCGAAGGGGTCTCTAGATACGCAGTATTTT. This translates into CASSYSKGSLDTQYF.

This sequence joins TRBV4-3 and TRBJ2-7, with TRBD1 identical over 9 bases. Germline V CDR1 and CDR2: LGHNA, YSLEER. The trim removed 2 bases at V and 5 bases at J, leaving 7 bases unmatched. CDR3 size: 15 residues. CDR3 region: CASSQLGQGGHEQYF. The CDR3 coding sequence is TGCGCCAGCAGCCAATTGGGACAGGGTGGTCACGAGCAGTACTTC.

The chain links TRBV25-1 to TRBJ2-6, with 8 bases lining up with TRBD1. The CDR3 runs to 17 residues. V trimming: 5 bases; J trimming: 0 bases; junction bases outside the gene matches: 6. Germline values: CDR1 MGHDK, CDR2 SYGVNS. The CDR3 sequence: CASSPGGLYSGANVLTF. The DNA for the CDR3 is TGTGCCAGCAGTCCAGGGGGCCTCTACTCTGGGGCCAACGTCCTGACTTTC.

This clone was detected a few times. The chain links TRBV7-2 to TRBJ2-1; no definite D call. Germline V CDR1 and CDR2: SGHTA, FQGNSA. Trimming shortened V by 5 bases and J by 15 bases, and 14 bases separated the two germline ends. The CDR3 totals 11 residues. The DNA for the CDR3 is TGTGCCAGCAGCCTTGACACCTCGCTGTTCTTC. Translation: CASSLDTSLFF. Together with reference TRBV7-2 and TRBJ2-1, the CDR3 gives the full variable domain: GAGVSQSPSNKVTEKGKDVELRCDPISGHTALYWYRQSLGQGLEFLIYFQGNSAPDKSGLPSDRFSAERTGGSVSTLTIQRTQQEDSAVYLCASSLDTSLFFGPGTRLTVL.

The rearrangement joins TRBV11-2 to TRBJ2-2; 8 bases are shared with TRBD2. This CDR3 has 16 residues. In germline, CDR1 is SGHAT, CDR2 FQNNGV. The ends lost 1 base at V and 4 bases at J; junction bases unmatched: 5. CDR3 sequence (DNA): TGTGCCAGCAGCTTAGTGGGTAGCGGGGCCACCGGGGAGCTGTTTTTT. Translated, it gives CASSLVGSGATGELFF.

The chain is built from TRBV2 and TRBJ1-2; D uncertain. V lost 3 bases and J 3 bases, leaving 11 bases between the germline ends. Germline V gene sequence: CDR1 SNHLY, CDR2 FYNNEI. CDR3 size: 14 residues. The CDR3 DNA reads TGTGCCAGCAGTGAGCTTCTCGGGGACTATGGCTACACCTTC. Its translation is CASSELLGDYGYTF.

The genes are TRBV6-9 and TRBJ2-1; perhaps TRBD2 as D (6 bases). There are 17 residues in the CDR3. Between the trimmed V and J ends, which lost 5 bases and 0 bases, there was a span of 17 bases. Germline V lookup: CDR1 MNHGY, CDR2 SVAAGI. The CDR3 DNA follows: TGTGCCAGCAGTGATTTCTGGACCGGGAGCTCCTACAATGAGCAGTTCTTC. Translation gives CASSDFWTGSSYNEQFF.

The CDR3 coding sequence is TGCGCCAGCAGCTTGGGGGCGGGGGGGCCGGAGGTAGATACGCAGTATTTT. Encoded protein: CASSLGAGGPEVDTQYF. The chain employs TRBV5-1 and TRBJ2-3, with TRBD2 matching 9 bases. Germline V gene lookup returns CDR1 SGHRS and CDR2 YFSETQ. This CDR3 is built from 17 residues. With 0 bases clipped from V and 5 bases from J, the junction kept 10 bases outside the gene matches.

The chain employs TRBV9 and TRBJ2-7; 12 bases map to TRBD2. This CDR3 has 16 amino acids. The V gene end was trimmed by 0 bases and the J gene end by 4 bases; junction bases not matched to a gene: 5. CDR1 is SGDLS, CDR2 YYNGEE, per germline. This chain's CDR3 is CASSVAVTSGRYEQYF. The CDR3 DNA is TGTGCCAGCAGCGTAGCTGTGACTAGCGGGAGATACGAGCAGTACTTC. Complete variable domain (other parts from reference TRBV9 and TRBJ2-7): DSGVTQTPKHLITATGQRVTLRCSPRSGDLSVYWYQQSLDQGLQFLIQYYNGEERAKGNILERFSAQQFPDLHSELNLSSLELGDSALYFCASSVAVTSGRYEQYFGPGTRLTVT.